This T cell receptor beta chain was sequenced during a study of control samples from healthy donors and cancer patients. Germline CDR1 and CDR2: MNHEY and SMNVEV (reference sequence). The CDR3 runs 14 residues. V trimming: 4 bases; J trimming: 6 bases; junction bases outside the gene matches: 6. This table comes from immunoSEQ multiplex PCR, and its TCRdb copy is limited to in-frame clones, with some not included. The table has under 200,000 clones, approximately 96% seen once; the top ten hold 0.95% to 1.1%. Input material: blood. This sequence joins TRBV27 and TRBJ2-7, with 10 bases matching TRBD1. The clonotype comes from a woman aged 30 to 39 in good health. CDR3 amino acids: CASSSGQGIGEQYF. In DNA form, the CDR3 reads TGTGCCAGCAGTTCGGGACAGGGGATAGGCGAGCAGTACTTC.